Listed below are T cell receptor beta chains from one sample, sequenced in a study of preoperative IRX-2 immunotherapy in early breast cancer. Assay used: immunoSEQ multiplex PCR; TCRdb lists only in-frame clones, some missing. The table shows 9,500 to 14,000 clones, with over 75% occurring only once. Source: lymph node tissue, taken before IRX-2 immunotherapy. These receptor sequences come from a human donor with breast cancer. Each CDR3 is given without its conserved first and last residue. The order of the fields is J gene, clone size, V gene, CDR3 protein. The size of a clone is reported for some rows only, either as once, few or many, or as a class for expanded clones.

TRBJ2-3 | few | TRBV10-3 | AISEGSVRTDTQY
TRBJ2-7 | once | TRBV7-6 | ASSPLRRASYEQY
TRBJ2-5 | NA | TRBV29-1 | SVETGGETQY
TRBJ1-1 | NA | TRBV19 | ASGKERTEAF
TRBJ2-1 | NA | TRBV28 | ASSPLETSGNNEQF
TRBJ2-2 | NA | TRBV19 | ASSPDSHRNTGELF
TRBJ2-7 | NA | TRBV30 | AWNPSGRFHEQY
TRBJ2-7 | NA | TRBV11-3 | ASSLTGTDSYEQY
TRBJ1-1 | NA | TRBV11-3 | ASSFGPAGLPNTEAF
TRBJ1-2 | once | TRBV18 | ASSPQKDYGYT
TRBJ2-2 | few | TRBV14 | ASSQVISANTGELF
TRBJ2-3 | NA | TRBV7-4 | ASSHKTLGRDTQY
TRBJ1-1 | few | TRBV28 | ASSRPLGARAEAF
TRBJ1-5 | NA | TRBV19 | ASSIRVNQPQH
TRBJ2-1 | NA | TRBV7-5 | ASSPSDLAGNEQF
TRBJ1-1 | NA | TRBV19 | ASSIPEQGAKTF
TRBJ1-1 | NA | TRBV6-8 | AISRESNTEAF
TRBJ1-3 | NA | TRBV7-7 | ASSSGTRVSGNTIY
TRBJ2-3 | NA | TRBV5-1 | ASSLRGASTDTQY
TRBJ1-2 | NA | TRBV28 | ASSRPGRGYT
TRBJ1-5 | NA | TRBV28 | ASSFAGPNQPQH
TRBJ2-7 | NA | TRBV22-1 | ASKGSGVTYEQY
TRBJ2-1 | NA | TRBV18 | ASSPLQQGAYNEQF
TRBJ1-5 | NA | TRBV18 | ASSPPGDSNQPQH
TRBJ1-1 | few | TRBV11-3 | ASSYDRPSNTEAF
TRBJ1-2 | NA | TRBV6-8 | ASSKGSSNYGYT
TRBJ2-1 | NA | TRBV11-3 | ASSLGINSYNEQF
TRBJ2-6 | NA | TRBV6-8 | ASRGGGSLSGANVLT
TRBJ1-1 | NA | TRBV27 | ASTVRGMDTEAF
TRBJ2-3 | few | TRBV7-5 | ASSFPPGLSLRSTDTQY
TRBJ1-1 | NA | TRBV10-1 | ASSSRTGGFAF
TRBJ1-5 | few | TRBV19 | ASTQDSPVSYSNQPQH
TRBJ2-2 | NA | TRBV6-4 | ASRKTGTGELF
TRBJ2-6 | NA | TRBV19 | ASSREGTNSGANVLT
TRBJ2-2 | once | TRBV6-8 | ASSKAGGNTGELF
TRBJ2-4 | NA | TRBV12-2 | ASRPLRGQGSENIQY
TRBJ2-2 | NA | TRBV7-1 | ASSPGLAGGLGAGELF
TRBJ2-3 | NA | TRBV11-3 | ASSPLWGLYDTQY
TRBJ1-5 | few | TRBV6-8 | ASRLRVQPQH
TRBJ2-1 | NA | TRBV6-8 | AIRPDLSYNEQF
TRBJ1-5 | NA | TRBV11-3 | ASSFKQGVNQPQH
TRBJ2-3 | once | TRBV5-1 | ASSLLGQGTDTQY
TRBJ2-7 | few | TRBV6-8 | ASSYGGTGGYEQY
TRBJ2-1 | NA | TRBV19 | ASSIGLAGRSEQF
TRBJ1-2 | NA | TRBV6-8 | ASSLRENYGYT
TRBJ2-2 | NA | TRBV11-3 | ASSAGSGSGELF
TRBJ2-7 | NA | TRBV1 | ASSQSQGGLNEQY
TRBJ2-7 | once | TRBV7-6 | ASSLKRAGGEQY
TRBJ2-7 | NA | TRBV23-1 | ASSQERGGVEQY
TRBJ2-7 | once | TRBV6-8 | ASSPTPSSYEQY
TRBJ1-3 | NA | TRBV5-1 | ASSLGAGSGNTIY
TRBJ2-5 | NA | TRBV6-1 | ASSEVGLAGGLVRETQY
TRBJ2-1 | NA | TRBV19 | ASSKASGSGEQF
TRBJ2-6 | NA | TRBV11-3 | ASSLGGTGANVLT